The following is a TCR beta chain sequence with its context. The antigen is not known. Germline loops: CDR1 GTSNPN, CDR2 SVGIG (reference sequence). Losses at the gene ends were 5 bases for V and 5 bases for J; bases not matched to a gene: 7. CDR3 size: 14 residues. TCRdb keeps only in-frame clones here, not all; method: immunoSEQ multiplex PCR. The profile shows about 29,000 clones, around nine tenths of them singletons. These data come from a study of PD-L1 blockade in urothelial cancer. Notes on the study in general: Stronger expansion of tumor-associated clones in blood at 3 weeks distinguished durable-benefit patients.

This specimen was PBMCs, taken around atezolizumab (anti-PD-L1) treatment. V is TRBV30 and J is TRBJ2-2; 8 bases map to TRBD1. This receptor was identified in a man aged 50 to 59 with urothelial cancer. CDR3 amino acids: CAWARQGRTGELFF. The CDR3 bases are TGTGCCTGGGCAAGACAGGGGCGAACCGGGGAGCTGTTTTTT.